Listed here is a single TCR beta chain. Its target antigen remains unknown. The sample holds no much larger clone one base away, and base qualities are not on file. The immunoSEQ Assay, a bias-controlled multiplex PCR, was used to amplify TCRbeta CDR3 regions from genomic DNA. As for the authors' bioinformatics: The number of nucleated cells in each sample was estimated by amplification of reference gene primers within the assay. To quantify the absolute abundance of each unique TCRbeta CDR3 rearrangement, sequence reads were collapsed and filtered. Productive Simpson clonality was computed per sample as the square root of Simpson's diversity index over productive rearrangements. What TCRdb holds here is the immuneACCESS table cut down to in-frame rearrangements. Part of the clones is not present; checked against another copy, under half of the missing clones reflect an unresolved V gene, and the others are unexplained. V and J calls and clone size are as listed in that table; D and trimming were resolved from the DNA. The sample includes 40,000 or so clones, with roughly 85% observed a single time. The top ten hold roughly 9.9% of the sample.

Each collaborating institution followed its own protocols to collect whole blood in K2EDTA tubes. Collaborator samples were shipped for TCRbeta analysis as frozen whole blood, isolated PBMCs, or DNA extracted from either sample type. This entry belongs to a study of blood T cell repertoires in COVID-19 (dated by TCRdb to 2020 to 2021). About the full investigation: The collaborator samples originated in the United States, Italy and Spain and spanned the acute and convalescent phases of COVID-19. Sample metadata almost always included a de-identified subject ID, COVID-19 status, age in years and sex. The repertoires were released in a freely available public database meant as a resource for research on the immune response to SARS-CoV-2. The prospective study material was composed of cDNA or gDNA derived from T cells, B-cell-depleted T cells, or PBMCs. The samples were drawn from the first 160 participants of the ongoing ImmuneRACE study and from about 1,200 subjects provided by 6 global collaborators. The dataset comprised deeply sampled blood TCRbeta repertoires from subjects exposed to, actively infected with, or recovered from COVID-19. Where available, HLA class I and class II types were obtained from metadata supplied by the sample provider rather than from assay-based typing.

The investigation overall reported the following: The quantity of clinical and demographic metadata differed by source and by participant and was supplied without curation.

In the germline V gene, CDR1 corresponds to SGHRS and CDR2 to YFSETQ. Germline trimming amounts to 0 bases on V and 1 base on J, with 7 as the count of junction bases outside the gene matches. Inclusive of the bounding cysteine and phenylalanine, the CDR3 is 16 residues long. Only the CDR3 DNA stays, 48 bases, in frame from base 1. The clonotype comes from a human donor in a cohort sampled during active COVID-19. Sequencing input: peripheral blood. Recombination connected TRBV5-1 to TRBJ2-7; 7 bases in between match TRBD2. The DNA is as follows: TGCGCCAGCAGCTTGGCGGGGCAGGGAGGGTCCTACGAGCAGTACTTC. Translated, it reads CASSLAGQGGSYEQYF. The full variable domain, completed from the reference TRBV5-1 and TRBJ2-7 proteins outside the CDR3, reads KAGVTQTPRYLIKTRGQQVTLSCSPISGHRSVSWYQQTPGQGLQFLFEYFSETQRNKGNFPGRFSGRQFSNSRSEMNVSTLELGDSALYLCASSLAGQGGSYEQYFGPGTRLTVT.